The 18 T cell receptor beta chains in this list originate from one sample, sequenced in a study of T cells in localized non-small cell lung cancer. Generated by immunoSEQ multiplex PCR, the TCRdb table keeps only in-frame clones and is missing some. The sample contains approximately 140,000 clones, more than 80% of which appear only once. The starting material was peripheral blood, obtained before any cancer treatment. These receptors all come from a female donor older than 55 with stage I lung adenocarcinoma.

The chain employs TRBV18 and TRBJ1-1; no reliable D call. Per germline, CDR1 KGHSH and CDR2 LQKENI. This CDR3 spans 12 amino acids. The ends were cut back, 6 bases at V and 0 bases at J, with 5 bases in the middle. CDR3 amino acids: CASSALNTEAFF. CDR3 in DNA: TGTGCCAGCTCGGCCCTGAACACTGAAGCTTTCTTT. The variable domain in full, with the rest retrieved from reference TRBV18 and TRBJ1-1, is NAGVMQNPRHLVRRRGQEARLRCSPMKGHSHVYWYRQLPEEGLKFMVYLQKENIIDESGMPKERFSAEFPKEGPSILRIQQVVRGDSAAYFCASSALNTEAFFGQGTRLTVV.

The gene calls are TRBV5-4 and TRBJ2-1, with 11 positions matching TRBD1. This CDR3 is 20 amino acids long. The germline V gene encodes CDR1 SGHNT and CDR2 YYREEE (reference sequence). With 5 bases clipped from V and 0 bases from J, the junction kept 16 bases outside the gene matches. The chain's CDR3 is CASRPGQGANKRSSYNEQFF. CDR3 bases: TGTGCCAGCAGACCTGGACAGGGGGCGAACAAGCGGAGCTCCTACAATGAGCAGTTCTTC.

CDR3 in amino acids: CASSIDRASPGELFF. The CDR3 DNA reads as TGTGCCAGTAGTATAGATCGGGCTAGTCCCGGGGAGCTGTTTTTT. The chain combines TRBV19 with TRBJ2-2; D remains unclear. Germline lookup yields CDR1 LNHDA and CDR2 SQIVND (reference sequence). The V and J ends lost 0 bases and 6 bases respectively, with 11 bases between them. CDR3 length: 15 amino acids.

The chain has TRBV7-2 and TRBJ2-3; a weak D match, TRBD2 (6 bases). Between the trimmed V and J ends, which lost 6 bases and 4 bases, there was a span of 17 bases. The CDR3 sequence is 15 residues long. CDR1 is SGHTA, CDR2 FQGNSA, per germline. The CDR3 sequence: CASRRGPSLSDTQYF. CDR3 bases: TGTGCCAGCAGGCGGGGCCCTAGTCTATCAGATACGCAGTATTTT.

This chain joins TRBV27 and TRBJ2-3; 12 bases match TRBD2. The V and J ends lost 6 bases and 5 bases, in that order; junction bases with no gene match: 3. Germline CDR1 and CDR2: MNHEY and SMNVEV (reference sequence). The CDR3 is made up of 14 amino acids. CDR3 protein: CASSILAGGDTQYF. In nucleotides, the CDR3 is TGTGCCAGCAGCATACTAGCGGGGGGAGATACGCAGTATTTT.

The chain joins TRBV5-1 to TRBJ2-3; D unclear. The V and J ends lost 0 bases and 4 bases respectively, with 9 bases between them. The germline gives CDR1 SGHRS, CDR2 YFSETQ. The CDR3 extends over 14 amino acids. CDR3 DNA sequence: TGCGCCAGCAGCTTGGGGGCAGCCTCAGATACGCAGTATTTT. Its translation is CASSLGAASDTQYF.

V is TRBV28 and J is TRBJ1-1; the match to TRBD1 covers 7 bases. This CDR3 comprises 14 residues. J lost 3 bases, V lost 5 bases, and 6 bases had no gene match. Germline CDR1 reads MDHEN; CDR2 reads SYDVKM. The CDR3 sequence: CASSPYRGDTEAFF. For the CDR3, the DNA is TGTGCCAGCAGTCCGTACAGGGGTGACACTGAAGCTTTCTTT.

This chain uses TRBV5-1 with TRBJ2-7, with 9 bases fitting TRBD2. CDR1 SGHRS and CDR2 YFSETQ come from the germline V gene. This CDR3 is 14 amino acids long. J lost 6 bases, V lost 2 bases, and 6 bases had no gene match. This CDR3 is CASSFTGLATEQYF. In DNA form, the CDR3 reads TGCGCCAGCAGCTTTACGGGACTAGCTACCGAGCAGTACTTC.

V is TRBV2 and J is TRBJ2-1, with 8 bases lining up with TRBD2. J gave up 7 bases and V 6 bases, and 8 bases lay outside the gene matches. This CDR3 is 14 amino acids long. Germline V gene data show CDR1 as SNHLY and CDR2 as FYNNEI. CDR3 sequence: CASRTTSVVNEQFF. The DNA of the CDR3 is TGTGCCAGCAGAACGACTAGCGTAGTTAATGAGCAGTTCTTC. The entire variable domain, with the rest obtained from reference TRBV2 and TRBJ2-1, is as follows: EPEVTQTPSHQVTQMGQEVILRCVPISNHLYFYWYRQILGQKVEFLVSFYNNEISEKSEIFDDQFSVERPDGSNFTLKIRSTKLEDSAMYFCASRTTSVVNEQFFGPGTRLTVL.

The rearrangement links TRBV5-8 to TRBJ2-5; 7 bases line up with TRBD1. From germline, CDR1 is SGHTS and CDR2 YDEGEE. Unmatched junction bases numbered 7, after V lost 4 bases and J lost 1 base. The CDR3 is 15 residues long. The CDR3 loop reads CASSQGVMPQETQYF. For the CDR3, the DNA is TGTGCCAGCAGCCAGGGGGTTATGCCCCAAGAGACCCAGTACTTC. Drawing the rest from reference TRBV5-8 and TRBJ2-5, the complete variable domain is EAGVTQSPTHLIKTRGQQATLRCSPISGHTSVYWYQQALGLGLQFLLWYDEGEERNRGNFPPRFSGRQFPNYSSELNVNALELEDSALYLCASSQGVMPQETQYFGPGTRLLVL.

Only one count was recorded for this clone. The chain is built from TRBV4-1 and TRBJ2-5; 7 nucleotides match TRBD2. Unmatched junction bases numbered 6, after V lost 0 bases and J lost 5 bases. Germline CDR1 is MGHRA and CDR2 is YSYEKL. The CDR3 spans 15 residues. The CDR3 here is CASSQDFLAVETQYF. The DNA of the CDR3 is TGCGCCAGCAGCCAAGATTTTCTAGCGGTGGAGACCCAGTACTTC.

The chain couples TRBV6-6 to TRBJ2-3; TRBD1 aligns across 8 bases. The CDR3 covers 12 residues. Germline-derived CDR1 and CDR2 are MNHNY and SVGAGI (reference sequence). The V and J ends lost 7 bases and 4 bases, in that order; junction bases with no gene match: 1. The CDR3 DNA is TGTGCCAGCACAGGGGGCGCAGATACGCAGTATTTT. Protein sequence: CASTGGADTQYF.

The chain employs TRBV21-1 and TRBJ2-3; TRBD2 reflects the table's D call only, with no check against the DNA. TRBV21-1 is a recognized pseudogene. The CDR3 runs 17 residues. The CDR3, as DNA: TGTGCCAGCAGCGAGACTAGCGGGAGCGTTTTGACAGATACGCAGTATTTT. Protein product: CASSETSGSVLTDTQYF.

The V call is TRBV27, the J call TRBJ1-5; D call uncertain. The CDR3 extends over 16 amino acids. The V end was cut by 5 bases, the J end by 5 bases, with 19 bases between. Per the germline V gene, CDR1 is MNHEY and CDR2 is SMNVEV (reference sequence). CDR3 protein: CASSMGRAGRDQPQHF. The CDR3 DNA sequence: TGTGCCAGCAGTATGGGTAGAGCTGGGAGAGATCAGCCCCAGCATTTT.

This clone was detected only once. The rearrangement uses TRBV11-3 and TRBJ1-2; unclear D gene. This CDR3 spans 12 amino acids. Germline V gene sequence: CDR1 SGHNT, CDR2 YENEEA. V was pared by 3 bases and J by 4 bases, with 6 bases between. The DNA of the CDR3 is TGTGCCAGCAGCTTGGGAGGCTATGGCTACACCTTC. Amino acid sequence: CASSLGGYGYTF.

The CDR3 nucleotides read TGTGCCAGTAGTCTTCTGACACCGTCGGGCACCGGGGAGCTGTTTTTT. It translates to CASSLLTPSGTGELFF. V gene TRBV19 combines with J gene TRBJ2-2; D gene ambiguous. From germline, CDR1 is LNHDA and CDR2 SQIVND (reference sequence). The CDR3 is 16 amino acids. Trimming removed 5 bases from V and 4 bases from J, with 17 bases in between.

Comments on this clone: The junction departs from the called germline gene at one end, perhaps through a read error. The chain has TRBV7-9 and TRBJ1-5, with unresolved D. The V gene's germline CDR1 is SEHNR and CDR2 FQNEAQ (reference sequence). CDR3 length equals 12 residues. The CDR3 loop reads CASRLGGQPQHF. In DNA form, the CDR3 reads TGTGCCAGCAGATTAGGTGGTCAGCCCCAGCATTTT.

This clone was counted between two and nine times. This rearrangement joins TRBV30 to TRBJ1-2, with a tentative D call TRBD1 (5 bases). V dropped 2 bases and J dropped 8 bases, with 12 bases sitting between them. Germline V gives CDR1 GTSNPN, CDR2 SVGIG (reference sequence). This CDR3 contains 12 residues. DNA of the CDR3: TGTGCCTGGAGTTTAGGGGTCGGGGGCTACACCTTC. Translated, it gives CAWSLGVGGYTF.